These T cell receptor beta chains were read from a single sample in a study of cytomegalovirus exposure and HLA in healthy donors. Method: immunoSEQ multiplex PCR; TCRdb's copy keeps in-frame clones and lacks some. The sample lists about 180,000 clones; 76% were seen once. The sequencing sample was made of PBMCs. The receptors here all came from a young woman in good health and CMV-seropositive. Both conserved end residues are part of each CDR3. The order of the fields is D gene, clone size, V gene, J gene, CDR3 DNA, CDR3 protein. A D gene is named only where the DNA matches it firmly. The size entry is marked missing in some rows and otherwise reads once, few, many or a size class.

d_gene: -
abundance: -
v_gene: TRBV5-1
j_gene: TRBJ2-5
CDR3nt: TGCGCCAGCAGCTCGGGGTTCAAAGAGACCCAGTACTTC
CDR3aa: CASSSGFKETQYF

d_gene: TRBD2
abundance: -
v_gene: TRBV6-1
j_gene: TRBJ2-5
CDR3nt: TGTGCCAGCAGTGGACTAGCGGGGGGGCGGGCGGAGACCCAGTACTTC
CDR3aa: CASSGLAGGRAETQYF

d_gene: -
abundance: few
v_gene: TRBV6-5
j_gene: TRBJ1-2
CDR3nt: TGTGCCAGCAGTTACTCAGACAGCTATGGCTACACCTTC
CDR3aa: CASSYSDSYGYTF

d_gene: TRBD1
abundance: -
v_gene: TRBV4-1
j_gene: TRBJ1-4
CDR3nt: TGCGCCAGCAGCCTACCGGGACAGGGGGATGAAAAACTGTTTTTT
CDR3aa: CASSLPGQGDEKLFF

d_gene: -
abundance: -
v_gene: TRBV9
j_gene: TRBJ1-6
CDR3nt: TGTGCCAGCAGCGCCGCGCAGGGTTCGAATTCACCCCTCCACTTT
CDR3aa: CASSAAQGSNSPLHF

d_gene: -
abundance: -
v_gene: TRBV28
j_gene: TRBJ2-7
CDR3nt: TGTGCCCCCCGGAGGGCCTCCTACGAGCAGTACTTC
CDR3aa: CAPRRASYEQYF

d_gene: -
abundance: -
v_gene: TRBV2
j_gene: TRBJ2-3
CDR3nt: TGTGCCAGCAGCCCGAGGGATACGCAGTATTTT
CDR3aa: CASSPRDTQYF

d_gene: TRBD1
abundance: few
v_gene: TRBV10-2
j_gene: TRBJ1-6
CDR3nt: TGCGCCAGCAGTGGGTTGACAGGGGAGACGGGGTCACCCCTCCACTTT
CDR3aa: CASSGLTGETGSPLHF

d_gene: TRBD2
abundance: -
v_gene: TRBV5-1
j_gene: TRBJ2-1
CDR3nt: TGCGCCAGCAGCCGACTAGCGGGGGACTACAATGAGCAGTTCTTC
CDR3aa: CASSRLAGDYNEQFF

d_gene: TRBD2
abundance: -
v_gene: TRBV29-1
j_gene: TRBJ2-7
CDR3nt: TGCAGCGTTGTACTAGCGGGGGACTACGAGCAGTACTTC
CDR3aa: CSVVLAGDYEQYF

d_gene: -
abundance: -
v_gene: TRBV12-5
j_gene: TRBJ2-3
CDR3nt: TGTGCTAGTGGTTTGGGCGACAGGTGGGATACGCAGTATTTT
CDR3aa: CASGLGDRWDTQYF

d_gene: TRBD1
abundance: few
v_gene: TRBV6-5
j_gene: TRBJ1-6
CDR3nt: TGTGCCAGCAGTGGACAGGGGGCGGATAATTCACCCCTCCACTTT
CDR3aa: CASSGQGADNSPLHF

d_gene: TRBD2
abundance: -
v_gene: TRBV10-3
j_gene: TRBJ2-1
CDR3nt: TGTGCCTCGGGGACTAGAAACAATGAGCAGTTCTTC
CDR3aa: CASGTRNNEQFF

d_gene: -
abundance: -
v_gene: TRBV21-1
j_gene: TRBJ2-3
CDR3nt: TGTGCCAGCAGCAAAAGGAGGAGGACAGGGGGTATCAATCAGCCCCAGTATTTT
CDR3aa: CASSKRRRTGGINQPQYF

d_gene: -
abundance: -
v_gene: TRBV29-1
j_gene: TRBJ2-5
CDR3nt: TGCAGCGCGGTTGGCGGAGAAGAGACCCAGTACTTC
CDR3aa: CSAVGGEETQYF

d_gene: -
abundance: -
v_gene: TRBV2
j_gene: TRBJ1-3
CDR3nt: TGTGCCAGCGAAAGGAGGGAGAGCACCATATATTTT
CDR3aa: CASERRESTIYF

d_gene: -
abundance: -
v_gene: TRBV5-6
j_gene: TRBJ2-7
CDR3nt: TGTGCCAGCAGCTTGGGTCGAGATGGCTACGAGCAGTACTTC
CDR3aa: CASSLGRDGYEQYF

d_gene: TRBD1
abundance: few
v_gene: TRBV28
j_gene: TRBJ2-7
CDR3nt: TGTGCAATATCACCGACAGGGCGGCACGAGCAGTACTTC
CDR3aa: CAISPTGRHEQYF

d_gene: -
abundance: -
v_gene: TRBV9
j_gene: TRBJ2-4
CDR3nt: TGTGCCAGCAGCGGAGGTCCAGGGTCCAAAAACATTCAGTACTTC
CDR3aa: CASSGGPGSKNIQYF

d_gene: TRBD2
abundance: few
v_gene: TRBV6-6
j_gene: TRBJ2-7
CDR3nt: TGTGCCAGCAGTTACTCGATAAGCGGGGACCCCAACGAGCAGTACTTC
CDR3aa: CASSYSISGDPNEQYF

d_gene: TRBD1
abundance: -
v_gene: TRBV7-2
j_gene: TRBJ2-3
CDR3nt: TGTGCCAGCAGCTTAGCTCCTCCCGGGACAGGGTTAACAGATACGCAGTATTTT
CDR3aa: CASSLAPPGTGLTDTQYF

d_gene: TRBD2
abundance: -
v_gene: TRBV7-2
j_gene: TRBJ2-5
CDR3nt: TGTGCCAGCAGCTTAGGCGGACTAGCCTTCCCCCAAGAGACCCAGTACTTC
CDR3aa: CASSLGGLAFPQETQYF

d_gene: -
abundance: -
v_gene: TRBV28
j_gene: TRBJ1-3
CDR3nt: TGTGCCAGCAGTCCATCCGACAGTTCATCTGGAAACACCATATATTTT
CDR3aa: CASSPSDSSSGNTIYF